This T cell receptor (beta chain) derives from a study of blood T cell repertoires in COVID-19. Looking at the study overall: Specimens from acute and convalescent COVID-19 originated in the United States, Italy and Spain. Sources were T cells, B-cell-depleted T cells, or PBMCs; the material itself was cDNA or gDNA.

The data were produced by immunoSEQ multiplex PCR, yet TCRdb's version contains in-frame clones alone and is incomplete. In the table there are a few hundred thousand clones, 88% of which are singletons. CDR1 and CDR2 from the germline V gene are SQVTM and ANQGSEA. The CDR3 totals 11 residues. The ends lost 6 bases at V and 10 bases at J; junction bases unmatched: 3. Material for sequencing was PBMCs or T cells enriched from blood (not recorded which). The chain carries TRBV29-1 and TRBJ2-1, with 10 bases identical to TRBD2. This TCR was sampled from a woman aged 18 to 35 who had recovered from COVID-19. CDR3 sequence: CSVVTSGEQFF. CDR3 sequence (DNA): TGCAGCGTAGTGACTAGCGGGGAGCAGTTCTTC.